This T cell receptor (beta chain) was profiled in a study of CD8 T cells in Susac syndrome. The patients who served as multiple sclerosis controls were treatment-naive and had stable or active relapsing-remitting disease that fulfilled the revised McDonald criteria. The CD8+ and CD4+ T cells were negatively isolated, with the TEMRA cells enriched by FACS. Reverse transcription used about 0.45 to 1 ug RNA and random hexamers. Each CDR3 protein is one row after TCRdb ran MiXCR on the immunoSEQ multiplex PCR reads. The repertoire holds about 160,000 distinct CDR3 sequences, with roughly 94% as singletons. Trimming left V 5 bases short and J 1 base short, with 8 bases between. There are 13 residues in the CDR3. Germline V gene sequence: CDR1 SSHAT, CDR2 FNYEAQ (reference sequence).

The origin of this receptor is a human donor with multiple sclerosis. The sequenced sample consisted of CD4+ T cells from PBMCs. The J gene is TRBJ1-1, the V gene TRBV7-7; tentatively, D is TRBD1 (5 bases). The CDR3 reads CASSETENTEAFF. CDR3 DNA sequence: TGTGCCAGCAGCGAGACAGAGAACACTGAAGCTTTCTTT.